This T cell receptor beta chain was sequenced for a study of breast tumors, draining lymph nodes, adjacent tissues. Findings and caveats of the study: Tumor repertoires ranked between lymph nodes and nontumor tissue in diversity, with V and J gene preferences. Data only fit, rather than demonstrated, lymph node origin of most tumor T cells.

TCRdb itself ran the multiplex PCR reads through MiXCR, one entry per CDR3 protein. Of about 220,000 distinct CDR3 sequences in the sample, under 40% were seen once. Breast cancer patients provided tissue from their axillary draining lymph nodes. This clonotype has just a few counts. Its antigen is still unknown. The V end was cut by 7 bases, the J end by 5 bases, with 11 bases between. This CDR3 region has 12 residues. Germline assignment: CDR1 MNHEY and CDR2 SVGAGI. The source material was axillary lymph node tissue. This sequence joins TRBV6-5 and TRBJ2-5; no firm D call. The sequence was collected from a female donor with breast cancer. Some clones in this sample may be carry-over from other donors' samples. The CDR3 DNA reads TGTGCCAGCAACCCACCCACGGAGACCCAGTACTTC. It specifies CASNPPTETQYF.